These 19 T cell receptor beta chains were all obtained from the same sample, sequenced in a study of T cells in Graves' hyperthyroidism and ophthalmopathy. There were TCR beta CDR3 regions amplified from RNA transcripts. A set of HTBI primers served as the primers for a first-round RT-PCR of the TCR CDR3. TCRdb re-called the multiplex PCR reads with MiXCR, one entry per CDR3 protein. This sample yields roughly 500,000 distinct CDR3 sequences, of which 35% to 50% are seen a single time; 44% belongs to the top ten. Sequenced sample: peripheral blood or thyroid tissue (not recorded which). The source of these receptors is an adult woman with Graves' disease, either hyperthyroidism or ophthalmopathy (not recorded which).

Notes on this clonotype: It may be a read error: a sequence one base away is much more abundant. CDR3 amino acids: CSARDPRLAGDYEQYF. In DNA form, the CDR3 reads TGCAGTGCTAGAGACCCGCGCCTCGCGGGAGATTACGAGCAGTACTTC. This chain links TRBV20-1 with TRBJ2-7; 7 nucleotides align to TRBD2. Germline V gene lookup returns CDR1 DFQATT and CDR2 SNEGSKA (reference sequence). V lost 0 bases and J lost 4; bases outside the gene matches: 12. The CDR3 sequence is 16 residues long.

This chain connects TRBV5-6 to TRBJ1-3, with a tentative D call TRBD1 (5 bases). Germline CDR1 and CDR2: SGHDT and YYEEEE. The CDR3 length is 14 residues. Trimming stripped 6 bases from V and 4 bases from J, with 14 bases between. The CDR3 DNA reads TGTGCCAGCACTCTCCGGGGGGGAGGAAACACCATATATTTT. Translated: CASTLRGGGNTIYF.

This clonotype was seen only a few times. V and J are TRBV7-6 and TRBJ1-1; D call uncertain. The CDR3 is 12 amino acids. Germline CDR1 and CDR2: SGHVS and FNYEAQ. V was shortened by 6 bases and J by 8 bases, with 13 bases between the two germline ends. The CDR3 here is CASRISNWEAFF. CDR3 sequence (DNA): TGTGCCAGCAGAATCTCCAACTGGGAAGCTTTCTTT.

The J gene is TRBJ1-5, the V gene TRBV28; D remains unclear. This CDR3 is built from 14 residues. Germline CDR1 MDHEN, CDR2 SYDVKM. The ends were cut back, 3 bases at V and 6 bases at J, with 12 bases in the middle. The CDR3 here is CASSLDGAGQPQHF. CDR3 DNA: TGTGCCAGCAGTTTGGACGGTGCTGGTCAGCCCCAGCATTTT. Filled out from reference TRBV28 and TRBJ1-5, the complete variable domain reads DVKVTQSSRYLVKRTGEKVFLECVQDMDHENMFWYRQDPGLGLRLIYFSYDVKMKEKGDIPEGYSVSREKKERFSLILESASTNQTSMYLCASSLDGAGQPQHFGDGTRLSIL.

This clonotype was recorded many times. The chain links TRBV4-1 to TRBJ1-2, with TRBD1 matching over 7 bases. V was clipped by 2 bases and J by 5 bases; unmatched bases: 8. Germline CDR1 and CDR2: MGHRA and YSYEKL. The CDR3 has 15 residues. CDR3 region: CASSQMTGSKYGYTF. CDR3 DNA: TGCGCCAGCAGCCAAATGACAGGGTCGAAGTATGGCTACACCTTC.

CDR3 DNA: TGTGCCAGCAGTGAAAAAGGGTTCTCTGGAAACACCATATATTTT. It encodes CASSEKGFSGNTIYF. The V call is TRBV2, the J call TRBJ1-3; D is undetermined. Trimming removed 2 bases from V and 0 bases from J, with 8 bases in between. From germline, CDR1 is SNHLY and CDR2 FYNNEI. The CDR3 covers 15 residues.

The chain links TRBV5-1 to TRBJ1-1, with 11 bases fitting TRBD1. Germline CDR1 and CDR2: SGHRS and YFSETQ. Trimming at V came to 1 base and at J to 1 base, leaving 6 bases not matched to a gene. CDR3 size: 17 residues. CDR3 region: CASSLFGTGGGNTEAFF. CDR3 DNA sequence: TGCGCCAGCAGCTTGTTTGGGACAGGGGGAGGGAACACTGAAGCTTTCTTT.

This clonotype appeared a few times. One base away lies a much larger clone, so this may be a sequencing read error. J is TRBJ1-3 and V is TRBV12-3 or TRBV12-4; D uncertain. The CDR3 extends over 18 amino acids. CDR3 loop: CASSFTKTSTGTGNTVYF. Written as DNA, the CDR3 is TGTGCCAGCAGTTTTACCAAAACCTCAACGGGAACTGGAAACACCGTATATTTT.

This clonotype was recorded at least ten times. V is TRBV2 and J is TRBJ2-2; no clear D. Germline V gives CDR1 SNHLY, CDR2 FYNNEI. The CDR3 spans 15 residues. Trimming left V 6 bases short and J 0 bases short, with 11 bases between. CDR3 amino acids: CASRAQPTNTGELFF. CDR3 in DNA: TGTGCCAGCAGGGCACAGCCCACGAACACCGGGGAGCTGTTTTTT.

V is TRBV10-3 and J is TRBJ2-7; maybe TRBD1 (6 bases). Germline assignment: CDR1 ENHRY and CDR2 SYGVKD. Deletions cut 3 bases from V and 1 base from J, with 16 bases between. This CDR3 contains 16 residues. CDR3 nucleotides: TGTGCCATCAGTGAAAAAAACAGGGTAGGGTCCTACGAGCAGTACTTC. Its translation: CAISEKNRVGSYEQYF.

This chain uses TRBV4-2 with TRBJ1-6; no definite D call. The CDR3 sequence is 12 residues long. Germline lookup yields CDR1 LGHNA and CDR2 YNFKEQ. V lost 8 bases and J 14 bases, leaving 16 bases between the germline ends. The CDR3 reads CASAPGGRTLHF. The CDR3 coding sequence is TGTGCCAGCGCCCCTGGAGGAAGAACCCTCCACTTT.

The chain couples TRBV13 to TRBJ1-2; TRBD1 matches 8 bases. Looked up from germline, CDR1 is PRHDT and CDR2 is FYEKMQ (reference sequence). The CDR3 consists of 14 residues. J gave up 8 bases and V 5 bases, and 10 bases lay outside the gene matches. The CDR3 loop reads CASSPNGQGKGYTF. The CDR3 DNA is TGTGCCAGCAGCCCGAACGGACAGGGAAAAGGCTACACCTTC. The full variable domain, rest sourced from reference TRBV13 and TRBJ1-2, is AAGVIQSPRHLIKEKRETATLKCYPIPRHDTVYWYQQGPGQDPQFLISFYEKMQSDKGSIPDRFSAQQFSDYHSELNMSSLELGDSALYFCASSPNGQGKGYTFGSGTRLTVV.

This clonotype came up a few times. The genes are TRBV2 and TRBJ2-7; D call uncertain. Trimming removed 10 bases at V and 4 bases at J, with 23 bases between. CDR3 length: 15 amino acids. The germline CDR1 and CDR2 sequences are SNHLY and FYNNEI. This chain's CDR3 is CAISESHRQIYEQYF. The CDR3 DNA follows: TGTGCCATTTCCGAGAGTCACCGCCAGATTTACGAGCAGTACTTC. Full variable domain (remainder filled in from reference TRBV2 and TRBJ2-7): EPEVTQTPSHQVTQMGQEVILRCVPISNHLYFYWYRQILGQKVEFLVSFYNNEISEKSEIFDDQFSVERPDGSNFTLKIRSTKLEDSAMYFCAISESHRQIYEQYFGPGTRLTVT.

This clonotype is a singleton in its sample. The chain joins TRBV28 to TRBJ1-6; D gene unclear. The CDR3 consists of 14 residues. V dropped 2 bases and J dropped 10 bases, with 12 bases sitting between them. Germline-derived CDR1 and CDR2 are MDHEN and SYDVKM. CDR3 region: CASSLDGSRSPLHF. For the CDR3, the DNA is TGTGCCAGCAGTTTAGATGGAAGCAGATCACCCCTCCACTTT.

This chain joins TRBV6-5 and TRBJ2-7; 7 nucleotides align to TRBD1. J gave up 2 bases and V 0 bases, and 4 bases lay outside the gene matches. Germline V CDR1 and CDR2: MNHEY, SVGAGI. The CDR3 has 15 amino acids. This CDR3 reads CASSYSQGVTYEQYF. DNA of the CDR3: TGTGCCAGCAGTTACTCCCAGGGGGTAACCTACGAGCAGTACTTC.

The chain links TRBV25-1 to TRBJ1-2, with D uncertain. The germline gives CDR1 MGHDK, CDR2 SYGVNS. V was cut by 7 bases and J by 8 bases, with 11 bases left in between. The CDR3 contains 11 residues. The CDR3 nucleotides read TGTGCCAGCAAATTTGGGTACGGCTACACCTTC. It specifies CASKFGYGYTF.

This clonotype was observed at least ten times. The J gene is TRBJ1-2, the V gene TRBV20-1, with TRBD1 matching 7 bases. This CDR3 is 11 amino acids long. The junction had 3 bases not matched to a gene; V was cut back by 7 bases and J by 4 bases. Germline CDR1 DFQATT, CDR2 SNEGSKA (reference sequence). The chain's CDR3 is CSGTGPYGYTF. The CDR3 nucleotides are TGCAGTGGGACAGGCCCCTATGGCTACACCTTC.

The rearrangement uses TRBV7-9 and TRBJ2-7, with D perhaps TRBD1 or TRBD2 (5 bases each). V lost 2 bases, J lost 4 bases, and 12 bases lay in between. The CDR3 loop spans 14 amino acids. Germline-derived CDR1 and CDR2 are SEHNR and FQNEAQ (reference sequence). The DNA of the CDR3 is TGTGCCAGCAGCTTAATGCAGGGACGGTACGAGCAGTACTTC. Its protein is CASSLMQGRYEQYF.

This clonotype was observed a single time. The chain combines TRBV10-2 with TRBJ2-7; D unresolved. CDR3 length: 13 residues. Trimming pared 4 bases from V and 1 base from J, leaving 8 bases between. Germline CDR1 WSHSY, CDR2 SAAADI. DNA for the CDR3: TGCGCCAGCAGTGTCAGCCGATCCTACGAGCAGTACTTC. Translating it yields CASSVSRSYEQYF.